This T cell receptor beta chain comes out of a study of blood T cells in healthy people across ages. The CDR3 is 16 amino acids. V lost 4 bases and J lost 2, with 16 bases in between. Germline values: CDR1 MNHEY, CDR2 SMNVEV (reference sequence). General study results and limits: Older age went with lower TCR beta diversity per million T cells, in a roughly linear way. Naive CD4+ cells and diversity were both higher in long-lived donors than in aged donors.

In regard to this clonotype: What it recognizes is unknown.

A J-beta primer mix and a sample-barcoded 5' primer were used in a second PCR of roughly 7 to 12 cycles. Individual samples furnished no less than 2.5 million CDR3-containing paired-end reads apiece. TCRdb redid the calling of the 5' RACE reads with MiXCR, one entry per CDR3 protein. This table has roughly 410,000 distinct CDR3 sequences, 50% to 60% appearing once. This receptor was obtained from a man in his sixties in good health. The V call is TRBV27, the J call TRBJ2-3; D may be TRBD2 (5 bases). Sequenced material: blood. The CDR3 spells CASSSPLGGPTDTQYF. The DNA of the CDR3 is TGTGCCAGCAGTTCCCCCCTCGGCGGGCCCACAGATACGCAGTATTTT.